This T cell receptor beta chain is from a study of T cell responses to AZD1222 COVID-19 vaccine. TCRdb's copy holds only in-frame clones and misses some; the assay was immunoSEQ multiplex PCR. This table has 110,000 to 150,000 clones, 75% to 90% appearing once. This clone was observed a few times. The germline V and J ends were trimmed by 4 bases and 0 bases, with 11 bases remaining between them. The germline gives CDR1 SGHRS, CDR2 YFSETQ. The length of the CDR3 is 14 residues. This specimen was peripheral blood, taken on day 0 of AZD1222 vaccination. The V and J genes are TRBV5-1 and TRBJ2-7, with D possibly called TRBD1 or TRBD2 (5 bases each). The origin of this receptor is an adult in good health. The CDR3 nucleotides read TGCGCCAGCAGCGGGGGTTTTAGCTCCTACGAGCAGTACTTC. Amino acids: CASSGGFSSYEQYF.